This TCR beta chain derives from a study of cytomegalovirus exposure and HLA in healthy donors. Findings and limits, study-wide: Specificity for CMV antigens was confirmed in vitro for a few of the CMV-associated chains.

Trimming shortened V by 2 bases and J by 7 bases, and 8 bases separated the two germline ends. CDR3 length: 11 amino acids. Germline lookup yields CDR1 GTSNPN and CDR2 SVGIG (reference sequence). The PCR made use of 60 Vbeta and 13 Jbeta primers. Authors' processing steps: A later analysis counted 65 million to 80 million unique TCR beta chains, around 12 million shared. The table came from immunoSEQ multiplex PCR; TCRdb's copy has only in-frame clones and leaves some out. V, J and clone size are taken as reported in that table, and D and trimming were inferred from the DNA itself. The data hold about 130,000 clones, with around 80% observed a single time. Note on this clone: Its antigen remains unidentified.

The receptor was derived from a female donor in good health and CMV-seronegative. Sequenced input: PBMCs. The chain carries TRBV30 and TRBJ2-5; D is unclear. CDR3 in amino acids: CAWSPSGTQYF. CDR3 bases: TGTGCCTGGAGTCCCTCAGGGACCCAGTACTTC. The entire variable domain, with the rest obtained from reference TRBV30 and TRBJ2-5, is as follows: SQTIHQWPATLVQPVGSPLSLECTVEGTSNPNLYWYRQAAGRGLQLLFYSVGIGQISSEVPQNLSASRPQDRQFILSSKKLLLSDSGFYLCAWSPSGTQYFGPGTRLLVL.